This T cell receptor beta chain emerged from a study of T cell responses to AZD1222 COVID-19 vaccine. As for the study in general: Second-dose groups at about 4 or about 12 weeks were pooled.

Details on this clone: Its specificity is not known.

The data were produced by immunoSEQ multiplex PCR, yet TCRdb's version contains in-frame clones alone and is incomplete. The sample has 75,000 to 90,000 clones, approximately 84% seen once; the top ten hold more than 10%. Whole-study findings and limits: Variant regions that are unmutated are reportedly the target of nearly half of spike-specific TCRs. Spike-wide coverage was observed for vaccine-associated CD4 TCRs, with dominant responses at 160-218 and 743-854. Donor demographics were predominantly white British with a female majority; clonal diversity may be underestimated.

The V gene end was trimmed by 0 bases and the J gene end by 2 bases; junction bases not matched to a gene: 4. The CDR3 spans 15 residues. The J gene is TRBJ1-2, the V gene TRBV5-3, with TRBD1 identical over 7 bases. TRBV5-3 is reported as an ORF; its role is uncertain. Here the sequenced sample was peripheral blood, taken on day 0 of AZD1222 vaccination. This sequence was found in an adult in good health. CDR3 amino acids: CARSLVGRGNYGYTF. The CDR3 DNA reads as TGTGCCAGAAGCTTGGTGGGCAGGGGGAACTATGGCTACACCTTC.